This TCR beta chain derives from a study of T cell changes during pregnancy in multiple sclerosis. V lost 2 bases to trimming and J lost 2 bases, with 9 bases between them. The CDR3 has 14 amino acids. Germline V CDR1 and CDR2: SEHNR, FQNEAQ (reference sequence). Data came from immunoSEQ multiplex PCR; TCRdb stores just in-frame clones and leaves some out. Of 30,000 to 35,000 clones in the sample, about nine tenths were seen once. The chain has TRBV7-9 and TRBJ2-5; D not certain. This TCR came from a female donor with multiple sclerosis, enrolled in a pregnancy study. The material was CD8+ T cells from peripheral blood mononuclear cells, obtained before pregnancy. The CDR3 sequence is CASSLLAAQETQYF. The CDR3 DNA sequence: TGTGCCAGCAGCTTATTGGCCGCTCAAGAGACCCAGTACTTC.